The source of this T cell receptor beta chain is a study of cytomegalovirus exposure and HLA in healthy donors. Primers: 60 Vbeta forward and 13 Jbeta reverse. TCRdb's table, derived via immunoSEQ multiplex PCR, lists solely in-frame clones and lacks some. The table has about 260,000 clones, around 66% seen once. A note on this clone: Antigen unknown.

Per the germline V gene, CDR1 is KGHSH and CDR2 is LQKENI. The CDR3 sequence is 13 residues long. V was clipped by 6 bases and J by 5 bases, with 10 bases between them. Points from the study as a whole: Most of the CMV-associated TCR beta chains (in a later analysis) appeared to be HLA-restricted.

The clonotype comes from a female donor in good health and CMV-seronegative. Sample: PBMCs. J is TRBJ1-4 and V is TRBV18; a weak D match, TRBD1 (5 bases). The CDR3 bases are TGTGCCAGCTCGGCGGGGCTAAATGAAAAACTGTTTTTT. Protein product: CASSAGLNEKLFF.